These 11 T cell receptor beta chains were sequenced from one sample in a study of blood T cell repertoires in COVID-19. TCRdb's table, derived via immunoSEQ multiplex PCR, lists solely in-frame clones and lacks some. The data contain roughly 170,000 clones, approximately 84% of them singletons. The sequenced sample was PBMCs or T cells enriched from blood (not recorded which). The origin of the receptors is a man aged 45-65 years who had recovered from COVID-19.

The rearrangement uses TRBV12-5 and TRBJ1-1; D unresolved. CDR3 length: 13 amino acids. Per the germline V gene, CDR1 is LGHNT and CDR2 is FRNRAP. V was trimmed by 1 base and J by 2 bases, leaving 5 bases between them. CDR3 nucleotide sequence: TGTGCTAGTGGTTTGGGTTCTAACACTGAAGCTTTCTTT. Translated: CASGLGSNTEAFF.

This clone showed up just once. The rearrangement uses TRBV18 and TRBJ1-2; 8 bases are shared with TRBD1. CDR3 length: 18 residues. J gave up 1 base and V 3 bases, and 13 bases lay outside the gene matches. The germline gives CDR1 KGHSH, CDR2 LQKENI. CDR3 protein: CASSPVMAGTGYNYGYTF. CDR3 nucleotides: TGTGCCAGCTCACCTGTTATGGCCGGGACAGGATATAACTATGGCTACACCTTC. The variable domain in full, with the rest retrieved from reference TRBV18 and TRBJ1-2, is NAGVMQNPRHLVRRRGQEARLRCSPMKGHSHVYWYRQLPEEGLKFMVYLQKENIIDESGMPKERFSAEFPKEGPSILRIQQVVRGDSAAYFCASSPVMAGTGYNYGYTFGSGTRLTVV.

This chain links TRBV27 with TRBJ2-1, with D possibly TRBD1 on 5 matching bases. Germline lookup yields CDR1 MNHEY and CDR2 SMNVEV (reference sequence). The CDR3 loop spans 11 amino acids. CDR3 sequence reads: CPPGHNNEQFF. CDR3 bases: TGTCCTCCAGGGCACAACAATGAGCAGTTCTTC.

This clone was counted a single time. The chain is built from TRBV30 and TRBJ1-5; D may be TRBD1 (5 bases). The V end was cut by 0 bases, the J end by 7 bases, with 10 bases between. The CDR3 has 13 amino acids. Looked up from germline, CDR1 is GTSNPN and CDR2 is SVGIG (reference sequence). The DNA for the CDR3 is TGTGCCTGGAGTGTAGGGGTAAACCAGCCCCAGCATTTT. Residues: CAWSVGVNQPQHF.

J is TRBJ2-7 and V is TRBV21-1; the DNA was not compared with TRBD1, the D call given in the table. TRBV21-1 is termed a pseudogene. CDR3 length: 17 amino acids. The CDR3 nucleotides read TGTGCCAGCTGCTCCCGAGGTGGGACAGTCCTTGGTCACGAGCAGTACTTC. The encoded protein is CASCSRGGTVLGHEQYF.

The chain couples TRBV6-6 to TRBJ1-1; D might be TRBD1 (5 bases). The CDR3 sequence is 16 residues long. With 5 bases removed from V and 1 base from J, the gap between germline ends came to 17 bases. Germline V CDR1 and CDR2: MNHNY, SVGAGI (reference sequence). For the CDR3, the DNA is TGTGCCAGCAGTACCGGGCGGGGGGGAACGAACACTGAAGCTTTCTTT. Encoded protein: CASSTGRGGTNTEAFF.

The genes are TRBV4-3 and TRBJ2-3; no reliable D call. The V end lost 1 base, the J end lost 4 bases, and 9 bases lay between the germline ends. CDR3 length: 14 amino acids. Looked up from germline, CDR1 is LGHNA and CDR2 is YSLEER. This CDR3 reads CASSQGRLSDTQYF. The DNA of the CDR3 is TGCGCCAGCAGCCAAGGGAGACTCTCAGATACGCAGTATTTT.

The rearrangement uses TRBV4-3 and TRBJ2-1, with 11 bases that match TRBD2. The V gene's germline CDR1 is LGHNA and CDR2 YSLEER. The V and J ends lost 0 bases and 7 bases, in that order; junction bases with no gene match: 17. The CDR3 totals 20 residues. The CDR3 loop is CASSQERVGSGGASRNEQFF. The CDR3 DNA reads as TGCGCCAGCAGCCAAGAACGAGTCGGTAGCGGGGGGGCCAGCAGAAATGAGCAGTTCTTC.

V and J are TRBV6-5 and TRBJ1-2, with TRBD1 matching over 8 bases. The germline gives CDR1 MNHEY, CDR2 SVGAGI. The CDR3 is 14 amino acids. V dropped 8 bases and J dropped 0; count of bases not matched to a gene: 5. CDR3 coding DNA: TGTGCCAGCGACCGGGACAGGCCTAACTATGGCTACACCTTC. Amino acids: CASDRDRPNYGYTF.

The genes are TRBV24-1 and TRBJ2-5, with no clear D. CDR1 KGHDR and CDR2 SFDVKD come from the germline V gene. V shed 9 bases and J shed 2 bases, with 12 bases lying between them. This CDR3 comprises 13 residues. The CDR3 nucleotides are TGTGCCACCTGCCGACTGGCACAAGAGACCCAGTACTTC. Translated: CATCRLAQETQYF.

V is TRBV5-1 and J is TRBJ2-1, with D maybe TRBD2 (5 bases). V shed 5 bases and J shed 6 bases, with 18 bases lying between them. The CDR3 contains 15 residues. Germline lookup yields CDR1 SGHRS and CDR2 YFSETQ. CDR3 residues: CASRSDSKGSNEQFF. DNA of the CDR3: TGCGCCAGCAGATCGGACTCCAAAGGGTCCAATGAGCAGTTCTTC.